Each of the 5 T cell receptor beta chains below was sequenced from the same sample in a study of T cells in narcolepsy. TCRdb keeps only in-frame clones here, not all; method: immunoSEQ multiplex PCR. The repertoire holds about 27,000 clones, with 75% to 85% as singletons. The source material was CD45RA- memory CD4+ T cells from PBMCs. These TCRs come from a human donor with narcolepsy.

This chain joins TRBV5-1 and TRBJ1-2; D is possibly TRBD1 (5 bases). Germline loops: CDR1 SGHRS, CDR2 YFSETQ. The CDR3 has 14 residues. V was clipped by 0 bases and J by 6 bases, with 12 bases between them. CDR3: CASSLELGEDGYTF. The CDR3 DNA sequence: TGCGCCAGCAGCTTGGAACTAGGGGAGGATGGCTACACCTTC.

The rearrangement joins TRBV6-1 to TRBJ1-1, with D hard to call. This CDR3 spans 15 amino acids. Trimming pared 4 bases from V and 0 bases from J, leaving 12 bases between. The germline gives CDR1 MNHNS, CDR2 SASEGT. The CDR3: CASSVSLTVNTEAFF. CDR3 sequence (DNA): TGTGCCAGCAGTGTGTCATTGACGGTGAACACTGAAGCTTTCTTT.

The rearrangement links TRBV19 to TRBJ1-1, with D possibly being TRBD1 (5 bases). The V end lost 5 bases, the J end lost 4 bases, and 14 bases lay between the germline ends. The CDR3 sequence is 14 residues long. CDR1 and CDR2 from the germline V gene are LNHDA and SQIVND (reference sequence). The CDR3 loop is CASSDYGGSTEAFF. The CDR3 bases are TGTGCCAGTAGTGACTATGGGGGGAGCACTGAAGCTTTCTTT. Complete variable domain (other parts from reference TRBV19 and TRBJ1-1): DGGITQSPKYLFRKEGQNVTLSCEQNLNHDAMYWYRQDPGQGLRLIYYSQIVNDFQKGDIAEGYSVSREKKESFPLTVTSAQKNPTAFYLCASSDYGGSTEAFFGQGTRLTVV.

V gene TRBV18 combines with J gene TRBJ2-1; the match to TRBD2 covers 10 bases. This CDR3 is built from 17 residues. V lost 4 bases and J lost 2; bases outside the gene matches: 8. Per germline, CDR1 KGHSH and CDR2 LQKENI. CDR3 DNA: TGTGCCAGCTCACAAAACCAAGCGGGGGGGCCCTACAATGAGCAGTTCTTC. This codes for CASSQNQAGGPYNEQFF.

The chain employs TRBV12-5 and TRBJ2-7, with 10 bases that match TRBD1. Germline loops: CDR1 LGHNT, CDR2 FRNRAP. Losses at the gene ends were 0 bases for V and 3 bases for J; bases not matched to a gene: 5. The CDR3 contains 16 residues. CDR3 sequence reads: CASGLVLGTGDYEQYF. The CDR3 coding sequence is TGTGCTAGTGGTTTGGTACTTGGGACAGGGGACTACGAGCAGTACTTC.